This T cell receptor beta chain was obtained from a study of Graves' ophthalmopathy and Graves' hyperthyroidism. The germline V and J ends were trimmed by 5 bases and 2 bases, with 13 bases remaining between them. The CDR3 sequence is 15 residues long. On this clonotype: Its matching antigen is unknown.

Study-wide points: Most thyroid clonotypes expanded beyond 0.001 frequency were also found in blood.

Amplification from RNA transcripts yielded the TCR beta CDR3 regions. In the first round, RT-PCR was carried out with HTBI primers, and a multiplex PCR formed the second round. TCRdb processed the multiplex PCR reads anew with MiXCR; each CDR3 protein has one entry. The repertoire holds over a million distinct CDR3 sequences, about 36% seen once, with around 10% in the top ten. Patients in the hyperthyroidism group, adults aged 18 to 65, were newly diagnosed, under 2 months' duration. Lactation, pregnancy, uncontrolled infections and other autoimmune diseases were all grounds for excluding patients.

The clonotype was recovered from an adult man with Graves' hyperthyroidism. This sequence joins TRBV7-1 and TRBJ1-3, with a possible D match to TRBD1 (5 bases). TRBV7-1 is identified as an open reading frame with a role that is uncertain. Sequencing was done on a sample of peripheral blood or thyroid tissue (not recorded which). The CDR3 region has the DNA TGTGCCAGCAGCCAGACAGTCGCCGCTGGAAACACCATATATTTT. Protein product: CASSQTVAAGNTIYF.